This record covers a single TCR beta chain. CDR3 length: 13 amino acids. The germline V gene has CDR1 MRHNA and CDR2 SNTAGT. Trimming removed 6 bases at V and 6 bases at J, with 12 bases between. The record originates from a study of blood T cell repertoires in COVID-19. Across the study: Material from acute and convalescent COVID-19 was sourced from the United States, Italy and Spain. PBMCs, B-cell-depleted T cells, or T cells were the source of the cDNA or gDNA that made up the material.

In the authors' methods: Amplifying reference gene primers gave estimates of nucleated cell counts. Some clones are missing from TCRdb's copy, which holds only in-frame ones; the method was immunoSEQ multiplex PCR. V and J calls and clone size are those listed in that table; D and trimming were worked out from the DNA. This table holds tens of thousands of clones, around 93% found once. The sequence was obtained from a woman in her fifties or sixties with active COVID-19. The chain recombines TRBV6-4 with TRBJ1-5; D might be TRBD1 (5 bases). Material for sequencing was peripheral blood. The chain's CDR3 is CASRDSGFQPQHF. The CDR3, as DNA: TGTGCCAGCAGGGATTCAGGGTTTCAGCCCCAGCATTTT.